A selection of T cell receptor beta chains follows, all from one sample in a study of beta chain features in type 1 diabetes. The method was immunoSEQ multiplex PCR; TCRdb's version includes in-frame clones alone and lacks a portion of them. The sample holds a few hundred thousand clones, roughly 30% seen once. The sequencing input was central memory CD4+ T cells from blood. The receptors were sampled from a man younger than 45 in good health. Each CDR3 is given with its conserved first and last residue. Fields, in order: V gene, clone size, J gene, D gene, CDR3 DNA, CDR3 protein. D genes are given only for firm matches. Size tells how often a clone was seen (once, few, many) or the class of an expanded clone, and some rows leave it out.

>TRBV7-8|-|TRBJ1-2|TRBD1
TGTGCCAGCAGCTTAGGACAGGGGAATGGCTACACCTTC
CASSLGQGNGYTF
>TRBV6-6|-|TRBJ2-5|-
TGTGCCAGCAGTATTGGACGGAACCAAGAGACCCAGTACTTC
CASSIGRNQETQYF
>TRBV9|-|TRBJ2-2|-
TGTGCCAGCAGTACAGGGAACACCGGGGAGCTGTTTTTT
CASSTGNTGELFF
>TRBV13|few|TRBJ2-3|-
TGTGCCAGCAGCTTAGTAGCAGGCACAGATACGCAGTATTTT
CASSLVAGTDTQYF
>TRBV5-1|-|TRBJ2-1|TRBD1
TGCGCCAGCAGCATACAGGGGCCCAATGAGCAGTTCTTC
CASSIQGPNEQFF
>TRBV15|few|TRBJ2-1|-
TGTGCCACCAGCAGAGATCCTAGCTCCTACAATGAGCAGTTCTTC
CATSRDPSSYNEQFF
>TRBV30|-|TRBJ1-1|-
TGTGCCTGGAGTGTACAGCCGAACACTGAAGCTTTCTTT
CAWSVQPNTEAFF
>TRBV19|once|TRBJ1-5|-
TGTGCCAGTAGTACCGACAGGACAAATCAGCCCCAGCATTTT
CASSTDRTNQPQHF
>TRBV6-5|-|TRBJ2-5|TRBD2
TGTGCCAGTGGACTAGCGGGAGGAGAGACCCAGTACTTC
CASGLAGGETQYF
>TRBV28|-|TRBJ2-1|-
TGTGCCAGCAGTCCCCCGACCACCTCCTACAATGAGCAGTTCTTC
CASSPPTTSYNEQFF
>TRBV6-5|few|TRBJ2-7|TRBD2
TGTGCCAGCAGTGAGACTAGCGGGTTTTACGAGCAGTACTTC
CASSETSGFYEQYF
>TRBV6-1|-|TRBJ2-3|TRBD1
TGTGCCAGCAGAACCGACAGGGCAGATACGCAGTATTTT
CASRTDRADTQYF
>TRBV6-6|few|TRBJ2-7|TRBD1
TGTGCCAGCAGTTATGACGGGACAGGAACGGGGGAGCAGTACTTC
CASSYDGTGTGEQYF
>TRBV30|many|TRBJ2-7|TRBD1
TGTGCCTGGAGTGTACATCGGGACAGGTCGGTCGAGCAGTACTTC
CAWSVHRDRSVEQYF
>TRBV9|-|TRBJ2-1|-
TGTGCCAGCAGCGTAGCGCCGTGGGGGAGCTCCTACAATGAGCAGTTCTTC
CASSVAPWGSSYNEQFF
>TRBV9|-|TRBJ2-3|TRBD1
TGTGCCAGCAGCGCGCCGGGACAGTCTATCACAGATACGCAGTATTTT
CASSAPGQSITDTQYF
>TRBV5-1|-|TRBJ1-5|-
TGCGCCAGCAGCTTGGAAGGGGATAGCAATCAGCCCCAGCATTTT
CASSLEGDSNQPQHF
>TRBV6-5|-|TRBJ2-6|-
TGTGCCAGCAGGAGGGGGACCGGGGCCAACGTCCTGACTTTC
CASRRGTGANVLTF
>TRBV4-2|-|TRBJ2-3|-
TGTGCCAGCAGCCCTAGACCGGGCCAAGGCACAGATACGCAGTATTTT
CASSPRPGQGTDTQYF
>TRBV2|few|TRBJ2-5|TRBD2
TGTGCCAGCAGTTCCGGGACTACTAAAGAGACCCAGTACTTC
CASSSGTTKETQYF
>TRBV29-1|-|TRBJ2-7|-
TGCAGCCCAATGGGTCACTACGAGCAGTACTTC
CSPMGHYEQYF
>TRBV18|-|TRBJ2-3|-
TGTGCCAGCTCACCGGACTATCAGGGTACGCAGTATTTT
CASSPDYQGTQYF
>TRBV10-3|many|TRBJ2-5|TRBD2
TGTGCCATCGGGGAGACTAGCGGAGTGGAGGAGACCCAGTACTTC
CAIGETSGVEETQYF
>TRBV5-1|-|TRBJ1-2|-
TGCGCCAGCAGCTTGGAGGTCGGGACGGCTAACTATGGCTACACCTTC
CASSLEVGTANYGYTF
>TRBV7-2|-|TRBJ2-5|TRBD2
TGTGCCAGCAGCCCCAGGGGACTAGCGGGGGGTCTCCAAGAGACCCAGTACTTC
CASSPRGLAGGLQETQYF
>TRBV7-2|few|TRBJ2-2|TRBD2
TGTGCCAGCAGCTCGTCTAGCGGGACCGGGGAGCTGTTTTTT
CASSSSSGTGELFF
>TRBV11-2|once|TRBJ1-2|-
TGTGCCAGCAGCTTCACGGGGTTCTCTAACTATGGCTACACCTTC
CASSFTGFSNYGYTF
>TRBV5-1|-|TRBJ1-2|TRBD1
TGCGCCAGCAGCTTGTATGGACAGGGAAACTATGGCTACACCTTC
CASSLYGQGNYGYTF
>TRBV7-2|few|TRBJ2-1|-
TGTGCCAGCAGCTTAGACTGGGGTGACTACAATGAGCAGTTCTTC
CASSLDWGDYNEQFF
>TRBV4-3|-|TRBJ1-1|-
TGCGCCAGCAGCCAAGGACTGGAGAACACTGAAGCTTTCTTT
CASSQGLENTEAFF
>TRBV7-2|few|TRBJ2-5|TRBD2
TGTGCCAGCAGCCCGACTAGCTTCGGGGAGGAGACCCAGTACTTC
CASSPTSFGEETQYF
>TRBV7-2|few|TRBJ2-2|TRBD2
TGTGCCAGCCAATGGCAAGCGGGGGTTACCACCGGGGAGCTGTTTTTT
CASQWQAGVTTGELFF
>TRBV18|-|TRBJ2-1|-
TGTGCCAGCTCACCGGACAGCCCCTCCAAGGCTGAGCAGTTCTTC
CASSPDSPSKAEQFF
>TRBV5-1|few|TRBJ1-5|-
TGCGCCAGCAGACCTACCGTAGAGCCCCAGCATTTT
CASRPTVEPQHF
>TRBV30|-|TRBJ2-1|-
TGTGCCTGGAAAAGGGGACACTACAATGAGCAGTTCTTC
CAWKRGHYNEQFF
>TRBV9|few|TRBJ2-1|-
TGTGCCAGCAGCGTGGGACCCTGGAATGAGCAGTTCTTC
CASSVGPWNEQFF
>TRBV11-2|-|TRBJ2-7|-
TGTGCCAGCAGCTTAAACAGGGTTAGCGAGCAGTACTTC
CASSLNRVSEQYF
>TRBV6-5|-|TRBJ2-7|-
TGTGCCTGTAAGGAAGGCGGGGTAGGGGCCTACGAGCAGTACTTC
CACKEGGVGAYEQYF
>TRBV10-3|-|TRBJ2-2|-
TGTGCCATCAGTGAGTCTCCGGACACCCGCACCGGGGAGCTGTTTTTT
CAISESPDTRTGELFF
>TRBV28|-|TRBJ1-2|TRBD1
TGTGCCAGCAGCTCGGGACAGCTCTATGGCTACACCTTC
CASSSGQLYGYTF
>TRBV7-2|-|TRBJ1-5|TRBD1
TGTGCCAGCAGCCCAGACTCGGACAGGGCAAATCAGCCCCAGCATTTT
CASSPDSDRANQPQHF
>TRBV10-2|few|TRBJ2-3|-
TGCGCCAGCAGGGGGAACCAACGTGGGGATACGCAGTATTTT
CASRGNQRGDTQYF
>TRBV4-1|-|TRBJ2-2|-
TGCGCCAGCAGCTGGACCCAGGCGCCCGGGGAGCTGTTTTTT
CASSWTQAPGELFF
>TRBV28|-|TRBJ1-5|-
TGTGCCAGCAGTCCTCCGTCTGGTAGCAATCAGCCCCAGCATTTT
CASSPPSGSNQPQHF
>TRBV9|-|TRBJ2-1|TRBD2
TGTGCCAGCAGCGTCGGGACTAGCGGGAGCCCCTCGGTGGGAGAGCAGTTCTTC
CASSVGTSGSPSVGEQFF
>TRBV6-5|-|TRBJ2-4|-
TGTGCCAGCAGTTACTCGTTACAGCCCCCGACTGACATTCAGTACTTC
CASSYSLQPPTDIQYF
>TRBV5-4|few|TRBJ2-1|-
TGTGCCAGCAGCCCGGTGAGGGATTCCTACAATGAGCAGTTCTTC
CASSPVRDSYNEQFF
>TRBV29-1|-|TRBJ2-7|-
TGCAGCGTTGATGGGGGATCCTACGAGCAGTACTTC
CSVDGGSYEQYF
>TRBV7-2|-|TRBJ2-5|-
TGTGCCAGCAGCGCCCGACAGTACCAAGAGACCCAGTACTTC
CASSARQYQETQYF
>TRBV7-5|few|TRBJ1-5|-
TGTGTCAGAAGCCCCCTACACCAGCCCCAGCATTTT
CVRSPLHQPQHF